This passage covers 28 T cell receptor beta chains from one sample sequenced in a study of post-analysis software for immune sequencing data. Study outcomes and limitations: In patients, four to six TRBV segments were more frequent than in controls, with TRBV5-6, TRBV5-1 and TRBV20-1 among them.

These receptors have no identified antigens. Unique molecular identifiers had been added to the TCR beta cDNA libraries. TCRdb reprocessed the PCR reads via MiXCR and lists one record per CDR3 protein. The sample consists of around 700,000 distinct CDR3 sequences, 55% to 70% of them appearing once. The material sequenced was blood. These TCRs come from a girl aged 2-15 years with multiple sclerosis.

The chain couples TRBV20-1 to TRBJ2-1, with TRBD2 matching over 9 bases. Per germline, CDR1 DFQATT and CDR2 SNEGSKA (reference sequence). V shed 3 bases, J shed 2 bases, and the junction held 5 bases outside the gene matches. This CDR3 comprises 15 residues. CDR3 nucleotide sequence: TGCAGTGCTAGGTTCGTAGCGGGGGCCTACAATGAGCAGTTCTTC. Encoded protein: CSARFVAGAYNEQFF.

This clonotype was found a few times. This chain joins TRBV6-5 and TRBJ2-2; 7 bases are a match to TRBD1. J was trimmed by 0 bases and V by 4 bases; bases with no gene match: 2. Germline assignment: CDR1 MNHEY and CDR2 SVGAGI. The CDR3 length is 15 residues. The CDR3 nucleotides read TGTGCCAGCAGTTTTGGGACAGCGAACACCGGGGAGCTGTTTTTT. Protein sequence: CASSFGTANTGELFF.

This clonotype came up a few times. V and J are TRBV20-1 and TRBJ2-5; TRBD2 is a possible D gene (6 bases). The V gene's germline CDR1 is DFQATT and CDR2 SNEGSKA (reference sequence). The CDR3 sequence is 15 residues long. The V gene lost 2 bases and the J gene lost 1 base, with 14 bases spanning the gap. The DNA of the CDR3 is TGCAGTGCTAGACGGGGGAGTGGGTCCCAAGAGACCCAGTACTTC. It is translated as CSARRGSGSQETQYF.

This clonotype was counted between two and nine times. This chain uses TRBV3-1 with TRBJ2-1; tentatively, D is TRBD1 or TRBD2 (5 bases each). Trimming took 4 bases from V and 12 from J, leaving 19 bases between them. Germline V gene data show CDR1 as LGHDT and CDR2 as YNNKEL (reference sequence). The CDR3 totals 14 residues. The CDR3: CASSRGAIGETQFF. The CDR3 region has the DNA TGTGCCAGCAGCCGAGGGGCTATCGGCGAAACGCAGTTCTTC.

This chain connects TRBV6-4 to TRBJ2-3, with 10 bases lining up with TRBD2. Trimming took 6 bases from V and 0 from J; bases not matched to a gene: 12. This CDR3 is 18 amino acids long. CDR1 and CDR2 (germline): MRHNA, SNTAGT. The CDR3 sequence is CASSEALTSGTSTDTQYF. CDR3 sequence (DNA): TGTGCCAGCAGCGAAGCCCTAACTAGCGGGACTAGCACAGATACGCAGTATTTT.

This chain uses TRBV12-5 with TRBJ2-1; maybe TRBD2 (5 bases). Trimming pared 5 bases from V and 3 bases from J, leaving 11 bases between. CDR3 length equals 14 residues. CDR1 LGHNT and CDR2 FRNRAP come from the germline V gene. In DNA form, the CDR3 reads TGTGCTAGTGGTGTGAGGGAAATCTACAATGAGCAGTTCTTC. It encodes CASGVREIYNEQFF.

The sample holds one count of this clonotype. The chain uses TRBV7-2 and TRBJ2-4, with D possibly called TRBD1 or TRBD2 (5 bases each). CDR3 length: 16 amino acids. Between the trimmed V and J ends, which lost 0 bases and 1 base, there was a span of 10 bases. Germline V gives CDR1 SGHTA, CDR2 FQGNSA. The CDR3 sequence: CASSLAGTGAKNIQYF. In DNA, the CDR3 is TGTGCCAGCAGCTTAGCCGGGACGGGGGCCAAAAACATTCAGTACTTC. The complete variable domain, with remaining parts taken from reference TRBV7-2 and TRBJ2-4, reads GAGVSQSPSNKVTEKGKDVELRCDPISGHTALYWYRQSLGQGLEFLIYFQGNSAPDKSGLPSDRFSAERTGGSVSTLTIQRTQQEDSAVYLCASSLAGTGAKNIQYFGAGTRLSVL.

The sample holds a few counts of this clonotype. The chain carries TRBV11-2 and TRBJ2-3; weak D call: TRBD2 (6 bases). Per germline, CDR1 SGHAT and CDR2 FQNNGV. CDR3 length: 16 amino acids. Trimming took off 5 bases at V and 2 bases at J, with 17 bases between the two ends. CDR3 region: CASSPRGGTFTDTQYF. DNA for the CDR3: TGTGCCAGCAGCCCCCGTGGGGGGACGTTCACAGATACGCAGTATTTT. The full variable domain, rest sourced from reference TRBV11-2 and TRBJ2-3, is EAGVAQSPRYKIIEKRQSVAFWCNPISGHATLYWYQQILGQGPKLLIQFQNNGVVDDSQLPKDRFSAERLKGVDSTLKIQPAKLEDSAVYLCASSPRGGTFTDTQYFGPGTRLTVL.

This clonotype was recorded a few times. The V call is TRBV5-1, the J call TRBJ2-3, with D perhaps matching TRBD1 or TRBD2 (5 bases each). Germline V CDR1 and CDR2: SGHRS, YFSETQ. The germline V and J ends were trimmed by 0 bases and 6 bases, with 14 bases remaining between them. The CDR3 covers 15 residues. The DNA for the CDR3 is TGCGCCAGCAGCTTGGGATTGATCGGGACCGATACGCAGTATTTT. As protein: CASSLGLIGTDTQYF.

As for this clonotype: The junction does not match germline at one end; this may be a read error. The V gene is TRBV5-1, the J gene TRBJ1-1; 9 bases map to TRBD1. CDR3 length: 14 amino acids. Germline CDR1 and CDR2: SGHRS and YFSETQ. DNA of the CDR3: TGCGTCAGCAGCTTGAGACAGGGGGGCACTGAAGCTTTCTTT. It codes for CVSSLRQGGTEAFF.

The gene calls are TRBV3-1 and TRBJ2-1; 8 bases align to TRBD2. With 0 bases clipped from V and 3 bases from J, the junction kept 10 bases outside the gene matches. Germline V gene data show CDR1 as LGHDT and CDR2 as YNNKEL (reference sequence). The CDR3 covers 18 residues. DNA of the CDR3: TGTGCCAGCAGCCAAGATCCGGGTAGCGGGGATAGCTACAATGAGCAGTTCTTC. Protein: CASSQDPGSGDSYNEQFF.

The chain links TRBV5-1 to TRBJ2-7; 7 bases agree with TRBD2. The CDR3 runs 15 residues. The trim removed 3 bases at V and 5 bases at J, leaving 11 bases unmatched. Germline lookup yields CDR1 SGHRS and CDR2 YFSETQ. For the CDR3, the DNA is TGCGCCAGCAGCTCCCGAGTAGCGGGTAACCACGAGCAGTACTTC. It translates to CASSSRVAGNHEQYF. The full variable domain, its missing parts supplied by reference TRBV5-1 and TRBJ2-7, is KAGVTQTPRYLIKTRGQQVTLSCSPISGHRSVSWYQQTPGQGLQFLFEYFSETQRNKGNFPGRFSGRQFSNSRSEMNVSTLELGDSALYLCASSSRVAGNHEQYFGPGTRLTVT.

The chain links TRBV5-6 to TRBJ2-1; 9 bases are a match to TRBD2. Germline CDR1 SGHDT, CDR2 YYEEEE. The CDR3 has 15 amino acids. J lost 12 bases, V lost 2 bases, and 12 bases had no gene match. The CDR3 nucleotides read TGTGCCAGCAGCTTCTGTAGCGGGAGTGTTTGTGGGCAGTTCTTC. Amino acid sequence: CASSFCSGSVCGQFF.

This clonotype was counted a few times. The genes are TRBV18 and TRBJ1-1; D gene ambiguous. Trimming left V 4 bases short and J 1 base short, with 7 bases between. From germline, CDR1 is KGHSH and CDR2 LQKENI. This CDR3 contains 13 residues. The CDR3 sequence is CASSLLWNTEAFF. The CDR3 DNA is TGTGCCAGCTCACTCCTTTGGAACACTGAAGCTTTCTTT.

The chain links TRBV29-1 to TRBJ1-1; D unresolved. Trimming took 5 bases from V and 0 from J, leaving 10 bases between them. CDR1 and CDR2 from the germline V gene are SQVTM and ANQGSEA. CDR3 length equals 13 residues. CDR3 sequence (DNA): TGCAGCGTTATTAGGCGGATGAACACTGAAGCTTTCTTT. Its protein is CSVIRRMNTEAFF.

This clonotype has just a few counts. The V and J genes are TRBV3-1 and TRBJ2-5, with 7 bases lining up with TRBD2. With 0 bases clipped from V and 4 bases from J, the junction kept 8 bases outside the gene matches. The germline CDR1 and CDR2 sequences are LGHDT and YNNKEL (reference sequence). The CDR3 totals 16 residues. CDR3: CASSQDPGGSGETQYF. In DNA form, the CDR3 reads TGTGCCAGCAGCCAAGACCCCGGCGGGAGCGGAGAGACCCAGTACTTC.

The genes are TRBV2 and TRBJ2-1; TRBD2 matches 12 bases. V dropped 8 bases and J dropped 4; count of bases not matched to a gene: 3. This CDR3 comprises 14 residues. From germline, CDR1 is SNHLY and CDR2 FYNNEI. The chain's CDR3 is CASLGLAGYNEQFF. CDR3 bases: TGTGCCAGCCTCGGACTAGCGGGGTACAATGAGCAGTTCTTC. The full variable domain, in which reference TRBV2 and TRBJ2-1 provide the parts outside the CDR3, is EPEVTQTPSHQVTQMGQEVILRCVPISNHLYFYWYRQILGQKVEFLVSFYNNEISEKSEIFDDQFSVERPDGSNFTLKIRSTKLEDSAMYFCASLGLAGYNEQFFGPGTRLTVL.

The chain combines TRBV9 with TRBJ2-7; 7 bases match TRBD1. The junction had 14 bases not matched to a gene; V was cut back by 4 bases and J by 7 bases. Looked up from germline, CDR1 is SGDLS and CDR2 is YYNGEE. The length of the CDR3 is 15 residues. The CDR3 sequence is CASSTRQGESDEQYF. The CDR3 DNA follows: TGTGCCAGCAGCACCCGACAGGGAGAATCGGATGAGCAGTACTTC.

The chain links TRBV29-1 to TRBJ2-6; D remains ambiguous. The length of the CDR3 is 15 residues. Trimming removed 5 bases from V and 0 bases from J, with 11 bases in between. CDR1 is SQVTM, CDR2 ANQGSEA, per germline. The CDR3 DNA follows: TGCAGCGTTTATGTGGGCGGCTCTGGGGCCAACGTCCTGACTTTC. The encoded protein is CSVYVGGSGANVLTF.

This rearrangement joins TRBV5-1 to TRBJ2-1; TRBD2 is a possible D gene (6 bases). The germline V gene has CDR1 SGHRS and CDR2 YFSETQ. The V end was cut by 0 bases, the J end by 4 bases, with 11 bases between. This CDR3 has 15 amino acids. CDR3: CASSLGQEGYNEQFF. The CDR3 DNA reads TGCGCCAGCAGCTTGGGGCAGGAGGGGTACAATGAGCAGTTCTTC.

The chain is built from TRBV12-3 or TRBV12-4 and TRBJ1-5, with D unclear. V dropped 1 base and J dropped 4 bases, with 11 bases sitting between them. This CDR3 has 15 residues. Here the CDR3 reads CASSLDRGLNQPQHF. CDR3 DNA sequence: TGTGCCAGCAGTTTAGATCGGGGTTTGAATCAGCCCCAGCATTTT.

V gene TRBV7-3 combines with J gene TRBJ2-7, with unresolved D. The last part of the DNA fits TRBJ2-4 better; the J call may be wrong. The CDR3 length is 11 residues. CDR1 is SGHTA, CDR2 FQGTGA, per germline. The CDR3 sequence is CASSSGDIQYF. Here the CDR3 DNA reads TGTGCCAGCAGCTCGGGTGACATTCAGTACTTC.

The CDR3 loop reads CASSFSVTSGADGETQYF. As DNA, the CDR3 is TGTGCCAGCAGTTTTAGTGTGACTAGCGGGGCTGACGGAGAGACCCAGTACTTC. This chain links TRBV27 with TRBJ2-5, with TRBD2 matching 11 bases. CDR1 MNHEY and CDR2 SMNVEV come from the germline V gene (reference sequence). V lost 3 bases to trimming and J lost 4 bases; unmatched junction nucleotides: 13. The CDR3 totals 18 residues.

This clonotype turned up a few times. V is TRBV7-2 and J is TRBJ2-5; 7 positions match TRBD1. V trimming: 5 bases; J trimming: 5 bases; junction bases outside the gene matches: 5. The germline V gene has CDR1 SGHTA and CDR2 FQGNSA. The length of the CDR3 is 13 residues. CDR3 sequence (DNA): TGTGCCAGCAGCGTGACAGGGTTGGAGACCCAGTACTTC. Encoded protein: CASSVTGLETQYF.

This chain connects TRBV10-2 to TRBJ1-2; D unresolved. This CDR3 is 10 amino acids long. Trimming pared 3 bases from V and 8 bases from J, leaving 4 bases between. The V gene's germline CDR1 is WSHSY and CDR2 SAAADI. CDR3 sequence (DNA): TGCGCCAGCAGTGATGACGGCTACACCTTC. This translates into CASSDDGYTF.

This clonotype was counted a few times. The V gene is TRBV12-3 or TRBV12-4, the J gene TRBJ1-1, with D unclear. V lost 7 bases and J lost 1, with 10 bases in between. CDR3 length equals 13 residues. Here the CDR3 reads CASMWVENTEAFF. The CDR3 DNA sequence: TGTGCCAGCATGTGGGTTGAGAACACTGAAGCTTTCTTT.

This chain joins TRBV12-3 or TRBV12-4 and TRBJ2-1; no definite D call. The CDR3 runs to 11 residues. The V end was cut by 6 bases, the J end by 8 bases, with 8 bases between. In DNA form, the CDR3 reads TGTGCCAGCAGGCTTTGGGATGAGCAGTTCTTC. It encodes CASRLWDEQFF.

The chain combines TRBV20-1 with TRBJ2-4; TRBD1 is a possible D gene (6 bases). Gene TRBJ2-5 matches the end of the DNA better, so the J call may be wrong. From germline, CDR1 is DFQATT and CDR2 SNEGSKA (reference sequence). The CDR3 is 14 residues long. The CDR3 protein is CSAQAARGSETQYF. DNA of the CDR3: TGCAGTGCTCAGGCGGCTAGGGGGAGCGAGACCCAGTACTTC.